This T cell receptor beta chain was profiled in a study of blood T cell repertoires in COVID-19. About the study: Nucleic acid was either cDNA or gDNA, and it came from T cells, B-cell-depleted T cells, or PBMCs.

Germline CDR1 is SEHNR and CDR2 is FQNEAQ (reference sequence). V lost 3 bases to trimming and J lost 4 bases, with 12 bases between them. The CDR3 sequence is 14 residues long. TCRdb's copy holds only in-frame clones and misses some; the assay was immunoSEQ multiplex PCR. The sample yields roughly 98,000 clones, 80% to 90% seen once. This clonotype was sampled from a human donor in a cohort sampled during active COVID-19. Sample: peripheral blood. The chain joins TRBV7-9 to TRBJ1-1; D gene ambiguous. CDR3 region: CASSFGVVGTEAFF. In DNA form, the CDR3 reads TGTGCCAGCAGCTTCGGGGTAGTGGGCACTGAAGCTTTCTTT.